Reported below is one TCR beta chain. Its antigen is as yet unknown. The record originates from a study of response to subunit inactivated influenza vaccine. Study-wide points: Authors suggested few new T cells are recruited by each seasonal influenza vaccination.

Each CDR3 protein is one row after TCRdb ran MiXCR on the RT-PCR reads. The table has about 480,000 distinct CDR3 sequences, approximately 24% seen once. After removal of 4 bases from V and 5 bases from J, the junction contained 8 bases not matched to a gene. There are 15 residues in the CDR3. Germline V gives CDR1 SGHTA, CDR2 FQGNSA. The source is a man between 50 and 59 years old who received an inactivated influenza vaccine. This sample comprised CD4+ T cells sorted from PBMCs, obtained 5 days after vaccination. This rearrangement joins TRBV7-2 to TRBJ2-5; 9 bases agree with TRBD2. CDR3 residues: CASSSSGTSLETQYF. CDR3 bases: TGTGCCAGCAGCTCATCCGGGACTAGCCTGGAGACCCAGTACTTC.